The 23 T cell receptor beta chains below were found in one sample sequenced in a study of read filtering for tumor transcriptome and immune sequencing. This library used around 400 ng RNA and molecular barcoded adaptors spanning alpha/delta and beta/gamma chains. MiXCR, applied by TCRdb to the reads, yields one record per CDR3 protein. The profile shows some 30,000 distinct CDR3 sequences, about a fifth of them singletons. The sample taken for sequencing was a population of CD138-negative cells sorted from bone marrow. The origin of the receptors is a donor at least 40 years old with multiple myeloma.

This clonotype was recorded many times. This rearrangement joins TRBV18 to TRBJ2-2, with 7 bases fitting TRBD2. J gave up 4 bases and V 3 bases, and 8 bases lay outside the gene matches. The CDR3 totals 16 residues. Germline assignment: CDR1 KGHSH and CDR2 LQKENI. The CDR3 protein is CASSPKREGATGELFF. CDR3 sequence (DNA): TGTGCCAGCTCACCGAAGCGGGAAGGCGCCACCGGGGAGCTGTTTTTT. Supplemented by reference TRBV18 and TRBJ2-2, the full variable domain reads NAGVMQNPRHLVRRRGQEARLRCSPMKGHSHVYWYRQLPEEGLKFMVYLQKENIIDESGMPKERFSAEFPKEGPSILRIQQVVRGDSAAYFCASSPKREGATGELFFGEGSRLTVL.

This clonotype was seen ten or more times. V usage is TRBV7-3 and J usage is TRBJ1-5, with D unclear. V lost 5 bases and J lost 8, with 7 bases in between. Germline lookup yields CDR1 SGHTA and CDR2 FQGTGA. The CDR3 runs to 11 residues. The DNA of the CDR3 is TGTGCCAGCAGCGGAGGAGAGCCCCAGCATTTT. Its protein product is CASSGGEPQHF.

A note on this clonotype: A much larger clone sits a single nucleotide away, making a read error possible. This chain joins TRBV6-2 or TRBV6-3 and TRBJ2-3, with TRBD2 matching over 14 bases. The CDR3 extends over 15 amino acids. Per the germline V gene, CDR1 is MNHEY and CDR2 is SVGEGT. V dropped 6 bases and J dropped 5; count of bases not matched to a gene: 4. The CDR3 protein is CASRGLAGVRDTQYF. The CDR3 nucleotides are TGTGCCAGCAGGGGACTAGCGGGAGTTAGAGATACGCAGTATTTT.

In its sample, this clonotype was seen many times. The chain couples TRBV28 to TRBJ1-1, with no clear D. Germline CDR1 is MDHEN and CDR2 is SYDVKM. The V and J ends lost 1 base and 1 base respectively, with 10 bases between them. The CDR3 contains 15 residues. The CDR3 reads CASSLLGWGNTEAFF. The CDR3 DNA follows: TGTGCCAGCAGTTTATTGGGCTGGGGGAACACTGAAGCTTTCTTT.

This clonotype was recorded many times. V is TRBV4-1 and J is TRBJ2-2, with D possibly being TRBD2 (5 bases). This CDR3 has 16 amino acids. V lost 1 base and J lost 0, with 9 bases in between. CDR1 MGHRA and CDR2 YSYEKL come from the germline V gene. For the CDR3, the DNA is TGCGCCAGCAGCCAAGTTAGCGCCACGAACACCGGGGAGCTGTTTTTT. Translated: CASSQVSATNTGELFF.

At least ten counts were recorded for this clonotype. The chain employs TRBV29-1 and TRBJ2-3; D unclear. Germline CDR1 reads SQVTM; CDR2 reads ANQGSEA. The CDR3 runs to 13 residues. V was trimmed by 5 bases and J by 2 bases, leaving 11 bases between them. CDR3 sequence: CSVCIPPTDTQYF. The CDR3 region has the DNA TGCAGCGTTTGTATACCCCCCACAGATACGCAGTATTTT.

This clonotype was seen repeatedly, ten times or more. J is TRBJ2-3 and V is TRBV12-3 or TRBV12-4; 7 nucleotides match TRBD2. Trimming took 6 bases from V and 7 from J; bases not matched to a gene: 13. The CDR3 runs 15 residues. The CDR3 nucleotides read TGTGCCAGCAGAACCGGCGGGAGTTTTACCTATACGCAGTATTTT. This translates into CASRTGGSFTYTQYF.

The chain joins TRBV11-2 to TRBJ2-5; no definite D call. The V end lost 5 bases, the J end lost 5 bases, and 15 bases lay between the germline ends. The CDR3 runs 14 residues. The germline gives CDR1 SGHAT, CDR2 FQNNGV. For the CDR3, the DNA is TGTGCCAGCAGCCCCATCAGGCGGAGCGAGACCCAGTACTTC. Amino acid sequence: CASSPIRRSETQYF. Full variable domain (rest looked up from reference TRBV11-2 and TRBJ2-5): EAGVAQSPRYKIIEKRQSVAFWCNPISGHATLYWYQQILGQGPKLLIQFQNNGVVDDSQLPKDRFSAERLKGVDSTLKIQPAKLEDSAVYLCASSPIRRSETQYFGPGTRLLVL.

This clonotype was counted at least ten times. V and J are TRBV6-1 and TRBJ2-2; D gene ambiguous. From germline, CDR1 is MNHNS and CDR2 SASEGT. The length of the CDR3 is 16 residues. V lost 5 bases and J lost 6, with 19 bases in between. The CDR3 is CASSQPVRMKAGELFF. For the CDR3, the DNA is TGTGCCAGCAGTCAGCCAGTCCGGATGAAGGCCGGGGAGCTGTTTTTT.

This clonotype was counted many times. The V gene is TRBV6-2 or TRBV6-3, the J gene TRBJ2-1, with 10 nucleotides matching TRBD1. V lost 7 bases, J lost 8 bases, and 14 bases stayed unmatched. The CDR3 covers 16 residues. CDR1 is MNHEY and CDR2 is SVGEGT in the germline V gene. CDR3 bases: TGTGCCAGCACCACCTTCCGGGACAGGGGCAATTATGAGCAGTTCTTC. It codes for CASTTFRDRGNYEQFF.

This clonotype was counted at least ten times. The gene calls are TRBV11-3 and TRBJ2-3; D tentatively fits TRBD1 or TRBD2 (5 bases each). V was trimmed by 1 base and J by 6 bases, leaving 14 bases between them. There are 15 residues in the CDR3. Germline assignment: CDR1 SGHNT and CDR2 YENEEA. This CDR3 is CASSLGGVSWDTQYF. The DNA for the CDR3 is TGTGCCAGCAGCTTAGGAGGGGTGTCTTGGGATACGCAGTATTTT.

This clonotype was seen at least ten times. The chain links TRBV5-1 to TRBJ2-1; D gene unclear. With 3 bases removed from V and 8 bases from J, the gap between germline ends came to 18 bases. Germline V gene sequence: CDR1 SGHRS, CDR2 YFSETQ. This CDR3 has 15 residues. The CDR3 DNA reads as TGCGCCAGCAGCTCCGCCGGGCCACCCGGCGATGAGCAGTTCTTC. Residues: CASSSAGPPGDEQFF.

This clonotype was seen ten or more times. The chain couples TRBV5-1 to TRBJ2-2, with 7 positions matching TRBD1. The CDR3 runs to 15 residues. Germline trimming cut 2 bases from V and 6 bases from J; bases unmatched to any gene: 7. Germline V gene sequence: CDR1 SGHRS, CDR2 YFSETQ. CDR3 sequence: CASSFGDRVAGELFF. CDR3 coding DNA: TGCGCCAGCAGCTTCGGAGACAGGGTTGCCGGGGAGCTGTTTTTT.

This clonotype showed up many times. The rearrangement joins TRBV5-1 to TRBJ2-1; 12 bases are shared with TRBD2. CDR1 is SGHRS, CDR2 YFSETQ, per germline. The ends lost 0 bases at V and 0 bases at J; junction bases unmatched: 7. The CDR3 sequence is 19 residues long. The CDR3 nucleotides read TGCGCCAGCAGCTTGGATGGGACTAGCGGGTTAAGCTCCTACAATGAGCAGTTCTTC. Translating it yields CASSLDGTSGLSSYNEQFF.

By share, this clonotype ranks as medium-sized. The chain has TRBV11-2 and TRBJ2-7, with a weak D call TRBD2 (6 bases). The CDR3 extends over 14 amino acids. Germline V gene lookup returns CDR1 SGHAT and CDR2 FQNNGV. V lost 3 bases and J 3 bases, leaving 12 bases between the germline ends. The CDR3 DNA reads TGTGCCAGCAGCTTTCGTGGGGGGAACTACGAGCAGTACTTC. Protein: CASSFRGGNYEQYF.

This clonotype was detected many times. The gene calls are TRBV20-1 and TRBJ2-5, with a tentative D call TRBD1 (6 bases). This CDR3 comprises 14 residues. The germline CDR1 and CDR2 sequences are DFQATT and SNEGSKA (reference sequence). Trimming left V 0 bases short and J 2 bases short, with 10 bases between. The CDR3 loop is CSARDGGPQETQYF. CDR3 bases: TGCAGTGCTAGAGATGGGGGCCCGCAAGAGACCCAGTACTTC.

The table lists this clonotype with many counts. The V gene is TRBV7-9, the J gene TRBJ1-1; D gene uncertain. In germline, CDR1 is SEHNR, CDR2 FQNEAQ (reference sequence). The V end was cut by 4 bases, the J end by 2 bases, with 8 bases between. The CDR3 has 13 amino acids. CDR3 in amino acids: CASSSTYNTEAFF. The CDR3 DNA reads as TGTGCCAGCAGCTCAACCTATAACACTGAAGCTTTCTTT.

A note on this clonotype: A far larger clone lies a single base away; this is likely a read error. The CDR3 DNA reads as TGTGCCAGCAGCACCCCGGGGGGGTTAACCTGCGAGCAGTACTTC. Translation gives CASSTPGGLTCEQYF. The rearrangement uses TRBV28 and TRBJ2-4, with TRBD2 identical over 8 bases. The DNA matches TRBJ2-7 better at its end, which makes the J call doubtful. Germline lookup yields CDR1 MDHEN and CDR2 SYDVKM. This CDR3 comprises 15 residues.

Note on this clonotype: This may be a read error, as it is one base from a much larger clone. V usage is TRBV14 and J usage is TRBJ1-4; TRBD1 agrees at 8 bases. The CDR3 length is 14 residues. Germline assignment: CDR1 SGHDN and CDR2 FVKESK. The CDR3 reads CASSEDRADERLFF. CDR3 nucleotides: TGTGCCAGCAGCGAGGACAGGGCGGATGAAAGACTGTTTTTT.

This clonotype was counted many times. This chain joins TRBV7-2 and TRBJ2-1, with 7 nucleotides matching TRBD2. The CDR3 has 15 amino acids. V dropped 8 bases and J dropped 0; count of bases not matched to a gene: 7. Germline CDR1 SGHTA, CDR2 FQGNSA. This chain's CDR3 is CASRRRGSSYNEQFF. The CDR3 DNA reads TGTGCCAGCCGTAGGCGCGGGAGCTCCTACAATGAGCAGTTCTTC.

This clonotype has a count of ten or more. CDR3 in amino acids: CASSSPTGTGGIRETQYF. CDR3 nucleotides: TGCGCCAGCAGCTCACCCACCGGGACAGGGGGCATCCGAGAGACCCAGTACTTC. V and J are TRBV5-1 and TRBJ2-5, with 12 bases identical to TRBD1. The germline CDR1 and CDR2 sequences are SGHRS and YFSETQ. The CDR3 has 18 residues. Trimming took 3 bases from V and 4 from J; bases not matched to a gene: 13. Full variable domain (rest looked up from reference TRBV5-1 and TRBJ2-5): KAGVTQTPRYLIKTRGQQVTLSCSPISGHRSVSWYQQTPGQGLQFLFEYFSETQRNKGNFPGRFSGRQFSNSRSEMNVSTLELGDSALYLCASSSPTGTGGIRETQYFGPGTRLLVL.

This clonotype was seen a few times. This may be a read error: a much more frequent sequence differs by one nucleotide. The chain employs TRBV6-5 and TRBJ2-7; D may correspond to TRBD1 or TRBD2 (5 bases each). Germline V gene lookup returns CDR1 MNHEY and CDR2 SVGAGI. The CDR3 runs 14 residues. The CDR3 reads CAISYSRGENEQYF. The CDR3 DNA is TGTGCCATCAGTTACTCTCGAGGGGAGAACGAGCAGTACTTC.

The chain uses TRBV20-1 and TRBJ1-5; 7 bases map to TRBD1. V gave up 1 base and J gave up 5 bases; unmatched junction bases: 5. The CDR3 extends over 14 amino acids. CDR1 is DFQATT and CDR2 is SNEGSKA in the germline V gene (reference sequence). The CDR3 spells CSARGGTEDQPQHF. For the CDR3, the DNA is TGCAGTGCTAGAGGGGGGACAGAGGATCAGCCCCAGCATTTT.